One sample yielded the 11 T cell receptor beta chains listed below, sequenced in a study of tumor-infiltrating lymphocytes in localized non-small cell lung cancer. The assay was immunoSEQ multiplex PCR, and TCRdb's table has in-frame clones only and misses some. The sample shows 9,500 or so clones, around 74% of them seen only once. The material sequenced was uninvolved lung tissue not adjacent to the tumor. The receptors derive from a human donor with non-small cell lung cancer.

As regards this clone: One junction end does not reproduce the germline sequence, and a read error may be involved. The V gene is TRBV7-7, the J gene TRBJ2-5; 10 nucleotides match TRBD2. From germline, CDR1 is SSHAT and CDR2 FNYEAQ (reference sequence). This CDR3 is built from 16 residues. This CDR3 reads CASSLAVGLAGDTQYF. CDR3 DNA: TGTGCTAGCAGCTTAGCCGTTGGGCTAGCGGGAGACACCCAGTACTTC.

J is TRBJ2-2 and V is TRBV5-1; 8 bases agree with TRBD2. This CDR3 has 15 amino acids. The trim removed 9 bases at V and 1 base at J, leaving 8 bases unmatched. Germline CDR1 SGHRS, CDR2 YFSETQ. In DNA form, the CDR3 reads TGCGCCACCAGACTGGCGGGGGGGAACACCGGGGAGCTGTTTTTT. It encodes CATRLAGGNTGELFF.

This chain joins TRBV5-6 and TRBJ1-5, with 11 bases identical to TRBD1. Germline trimming cut 4 bases from V and 4 bases from J; bases unmatched to any gene: 4. Germline CDR1 is SGHDT and CDR2 is YYEEEE. The CDR3 has 15 amino acids. The CDR3 spells CASSPGTGGNQPQHF. The CDR3, as DNA: TGTGCCAGCAGCCCGGGGACAGGGGGGAATCAGCCCCAGCATTTT.

The chain is built from TRBV4-2 and TRBJ2-2; possibly TRBD2 for D (6 bases). Per germline, CDR1 LGHNA and CDR2 YNFKEQ. The V end lost 4 bases, the J end lost 3 bases, and 9 bases lay between the germline ends. The CDR3 spans 14 residues. CDR3 region: CASSRGEDTGELFF. The CDR3 DNA reads TGTGCCAGCAGCCGGGGGGAGGACACCGGGGAGCTGTTTTTT.

The V call is TRBV11-2, the J call TRBJ1-3, with a possible D match to TRBD1 (5 bases). Trimming pared 3 bases from V and 0 bases from J, leaving 6 bases between. This CDR3 is 14 amino acids long. Germline CDR1 SGHAT, CDR2 FQNNGV. In DNA form, the CDR3 reads TGTGCCAGCAGCTTCGACAGCTCTGGAAACACCATATATTTT. Amino acids: CASSFDSSGNTIYF. Filled out from reference TRBV11-2 and TRBJ1-3, the complete variable domain reads EAGVAQSPRYKIIEKRQSVAFWCNPISGHATLYWYQQILGQGPKLLIQFQNNGVVDDSQLPKDRFSAERLKGVDSTLKIQPAKLEDSAVYLCASSFDSSGNTIYFGEGSWLTVV.

The chain links TRBV28 to TRBJ1-2, with D possibly being TRBD1 (6 bases). The germline V and J ends were trimmed by 3 bases and 7 bases, with 9 bases remaining between them. Germline V lookup: CDR1 MDHEN, CDR2 SYDVKM. The CDR3 totals 12 residues. The CDR3 DNA follows: TGTGCCAGCAGTTTCTACAGGGCTGGCTACACCTTC. The encoded protein is CASSFYRAGYTF.

The V and J genes are TRBV5-6 and TRBJ2-7; D could derive from TRBD1 or TRBD2 (6 bases each). Trimming cost V 2 bases and J 3 bases, with 9 bases left between them. Germline assignment: CDR1 SGHDT and CDR2 YYEEEE. The CDR3 consists of 13 residues. The CDR3 spells CASSFAGHYEQYF. CDR3 nucleotide sequence: TGTGCCAGCAGCTTCGCGGGACACTACGAGCAGTACTTC.

The chain employs TRBV7-2 and TRBJ2-1, with D possibly being TRBD1 or TRBD2 (6 bases each). The V end was cut by 3 bases, the J end by 1 base, with 13 bases between. Germline V gene lookup returns CDR1 SGHTA and CDR2 FQGNSA. The CDR3 is made up of 16 amino acids. DNA for the CDR3: TGTGCCAGCAGCTTCCGGGGGCAGTGGTCCTACAATGAGCAGTTCTTC. Its translation: CASSFRGQWSYNEQFF.

V is TRBV6-6 and J is TRBJ1-1, with D unresolved. CDR3 length: 12 amino acids. CDR1 and CDR2 from the germline V gene are MNHNY and SVGAGI (reference sequence). Trimming left V 2 bases short and J 0 bases short, with 1 base between. The CDR3 here is CASSYVNTEAFF. The CDR3 coding sequence is TGTGCCAGCAGTTACGTGAACACTGAAGCTTTCTTT.

The V gene is TRBV30, the J gene TRBJ2-5; TRBD1 aligns across 8 bases. Germline V gene data show CDR1 as GTSNPN and CDR2 as SVGIG (reference sequence). CDR3 length equals 13 residues. The J segment lost 5 bases and the V segment lost 2 bases, leaving 4 bases of the junction unmatched. The CDR3: CAWSRQGWETQYF. The CDR3 DNA is TGTGCCTGGAGTCGACAGGGGTGGGAGACCCAGTACTTC.

This chain links TRBV30 with TRBJ1-2; D not certain. CDR3 length equals 14 residues. With 2 bases removed from V and 4 bases from J, the gap between germline ends came to 14 bases. The germline V gene has CDR1 GTSNPN and CDR2 SVGIG (reference sequence). The CDR3 protein is CAWSQVPGSYGYTF. The CDR3 DNA sequence: TGTGCCTGGAGTCAAGTCCCGGGATCCTATGGCTACACCTTC. Looking up the rest from reference TRBV30 and TRBJ1-2 gives the full variable domain: SQTIHQWPATLVQPVGSPLSLECTVEGTSNPNLYWYRQAAGRGLQLLFYSVGIGQISSEVPQNLSASRPQDRQFILSSKKLLLSDSGFYLCAWSQVPGSYGYTFGSGTRLTVV.